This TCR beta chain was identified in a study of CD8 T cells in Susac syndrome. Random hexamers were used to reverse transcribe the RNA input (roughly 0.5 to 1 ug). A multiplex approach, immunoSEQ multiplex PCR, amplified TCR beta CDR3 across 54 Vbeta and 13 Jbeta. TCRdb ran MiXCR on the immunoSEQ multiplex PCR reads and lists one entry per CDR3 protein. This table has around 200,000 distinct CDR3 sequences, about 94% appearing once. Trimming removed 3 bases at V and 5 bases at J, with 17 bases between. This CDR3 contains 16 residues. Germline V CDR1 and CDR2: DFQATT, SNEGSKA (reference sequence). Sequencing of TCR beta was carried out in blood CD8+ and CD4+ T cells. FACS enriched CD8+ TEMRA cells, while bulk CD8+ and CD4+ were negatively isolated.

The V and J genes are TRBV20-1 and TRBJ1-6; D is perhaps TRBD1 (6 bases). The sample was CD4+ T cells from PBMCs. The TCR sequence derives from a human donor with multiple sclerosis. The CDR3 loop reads CSARKTGTSHNSPLHF. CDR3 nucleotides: TGCAGTGCTAGGAAAACAGGGACAAGTCATAATTCACCCCTCCACTTT.